The entry below describes one T cell receptor (beta chain). This specimen comes from a study of blood T cell repertoires in COVID-19. In the original analysis: Quantification of nucleated cells was approximated via reference gene primer amplification. Clones were read by immunoSEQ multiplex PCR, and TCRdb kept only the in-frame ones, dropping some. D and trimming were read from the DNA, whereas the V and J calls and clone size are those reported in that table. This sample has some 160,000 clones; more than 70% occur once, and the top ten carry 5%. The TCR comes from a woman aged 50 to 60 with acute or convalescent COVID-19. What was sequenced was peripheral blood.

CDR3 amino acids: CASSPQGASQPQHF. The CDR3 nucleotides are TGTGCCAGCAGCCCACAGGGGGCGAGTCAGCCCCAGCATTTT. V usage is TRBV6-5 and J usage is TRBJ1-5, with 9 bases identical to TRBD1. V trimming: 6 bases; J trimming: 6 bases; junction bases outside the gene matches: 6. CDR1 and CDR2 from the germline V gene are MNHEY and SVGAGI. This CDR3 comprises 14 residues.